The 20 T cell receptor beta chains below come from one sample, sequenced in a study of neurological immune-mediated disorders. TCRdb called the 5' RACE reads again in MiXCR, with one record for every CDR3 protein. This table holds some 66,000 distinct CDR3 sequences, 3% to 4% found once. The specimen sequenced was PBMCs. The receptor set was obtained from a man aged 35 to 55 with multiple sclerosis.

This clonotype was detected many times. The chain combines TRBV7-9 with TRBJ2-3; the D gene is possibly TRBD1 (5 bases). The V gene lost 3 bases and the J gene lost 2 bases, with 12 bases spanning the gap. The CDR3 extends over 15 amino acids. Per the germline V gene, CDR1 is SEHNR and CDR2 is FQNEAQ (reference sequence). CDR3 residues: CASSFRQIPTDTQYF. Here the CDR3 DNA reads TGTGCCAGCAGCTTCCGACAGATACCCACAGATACGCAGTATTTT.

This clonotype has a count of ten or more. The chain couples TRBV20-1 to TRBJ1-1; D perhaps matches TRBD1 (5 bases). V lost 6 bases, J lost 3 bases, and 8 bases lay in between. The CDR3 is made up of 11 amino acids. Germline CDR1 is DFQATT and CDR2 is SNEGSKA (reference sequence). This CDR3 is CSARADTEAFF. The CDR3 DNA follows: TGCAGTGCCAGGGCGGACACTGAAGCTTTCTTT.

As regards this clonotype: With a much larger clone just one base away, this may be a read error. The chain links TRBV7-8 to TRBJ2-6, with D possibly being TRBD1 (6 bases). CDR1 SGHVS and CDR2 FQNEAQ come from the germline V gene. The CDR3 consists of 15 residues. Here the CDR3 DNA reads TGTGCCAGCAGCCCAAGGGGATCAGGGGACAACGTCCTGACTTTC. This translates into CASSPRGSGDNVLTF.

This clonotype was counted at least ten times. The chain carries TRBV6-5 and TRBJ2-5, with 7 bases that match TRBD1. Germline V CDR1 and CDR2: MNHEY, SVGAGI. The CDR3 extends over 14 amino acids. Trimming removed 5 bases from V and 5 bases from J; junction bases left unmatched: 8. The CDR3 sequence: CASSHADRVETQYF. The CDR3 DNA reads TGTGCCAGCAGTCACGCCGACAGGGTGGAGACCCAGTACTTC.

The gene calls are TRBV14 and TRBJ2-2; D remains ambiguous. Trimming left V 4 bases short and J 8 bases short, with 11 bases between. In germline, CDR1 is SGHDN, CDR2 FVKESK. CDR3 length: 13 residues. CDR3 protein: CASSRYTTGELFF. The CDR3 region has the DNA TGTGCCAGCAGCCGCTATACGACAGGGGAGCTGTTTTTT.

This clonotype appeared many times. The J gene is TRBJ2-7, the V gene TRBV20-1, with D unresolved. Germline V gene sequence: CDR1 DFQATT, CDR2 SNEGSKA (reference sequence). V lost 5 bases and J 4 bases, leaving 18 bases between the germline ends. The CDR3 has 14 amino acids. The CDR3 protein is CSAPDPIYPYEQYF. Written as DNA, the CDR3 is TGCAGTGCTCCTGACCCGATATACCCTTACGAGCAGTACTTC.

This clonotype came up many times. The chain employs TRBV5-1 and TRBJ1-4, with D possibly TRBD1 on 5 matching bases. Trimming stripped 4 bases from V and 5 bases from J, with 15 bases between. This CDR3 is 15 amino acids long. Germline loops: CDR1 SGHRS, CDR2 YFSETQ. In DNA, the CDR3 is TGCGCCAGCAGCGATCCAGGGCAGGGAAATGAAAAACTGTTTTTT. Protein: CASSDPGQGNEKLFF. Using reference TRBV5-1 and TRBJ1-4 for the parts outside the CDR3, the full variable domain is KAGVTQTPRYLIKTRGQQVTLSCSPISGHRSVSWYQQTPGQGLQFLFEYFSETQRNKGNFPGRFSGRQFSNSRSEMNVSTLELGDSALYLCASSDPGQGNEKLFFGSGTQLSVL.

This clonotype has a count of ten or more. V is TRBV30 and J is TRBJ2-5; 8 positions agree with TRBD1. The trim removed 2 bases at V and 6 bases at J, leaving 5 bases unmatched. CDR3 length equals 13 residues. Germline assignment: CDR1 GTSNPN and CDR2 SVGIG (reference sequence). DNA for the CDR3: TGTGCCTGGAGTAAACAGGGGGAAAAGACCCAGTACTTC. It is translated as CAWSKQGEKTQYF.

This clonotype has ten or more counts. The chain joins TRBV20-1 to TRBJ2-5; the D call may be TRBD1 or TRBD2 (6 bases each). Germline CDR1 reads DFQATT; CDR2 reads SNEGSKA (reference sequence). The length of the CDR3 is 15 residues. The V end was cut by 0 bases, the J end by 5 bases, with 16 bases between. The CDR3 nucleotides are TGCAGTGCTAGAGATTGGCCGAGGGGGGAGGAGACCCAGTACTTC. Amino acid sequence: CSARDWPRGEETQYF.

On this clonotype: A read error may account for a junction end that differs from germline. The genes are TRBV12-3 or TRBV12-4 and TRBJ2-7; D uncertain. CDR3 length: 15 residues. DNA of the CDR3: TGTGCAAGCAGTTTATCGTTCGGTCGGCCCTACGAGCAGTGCTTC. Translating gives CASSLSFGRPYEQCF.

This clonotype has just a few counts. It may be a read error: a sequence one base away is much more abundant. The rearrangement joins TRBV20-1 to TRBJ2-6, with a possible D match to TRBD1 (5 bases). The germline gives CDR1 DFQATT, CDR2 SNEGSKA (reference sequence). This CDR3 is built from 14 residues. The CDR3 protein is CSAAGHSGAKVLTF. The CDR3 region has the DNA TGCAGTGCTGCAGGGCACTCTGGGGCCAAAGTCCTGACTTTC.

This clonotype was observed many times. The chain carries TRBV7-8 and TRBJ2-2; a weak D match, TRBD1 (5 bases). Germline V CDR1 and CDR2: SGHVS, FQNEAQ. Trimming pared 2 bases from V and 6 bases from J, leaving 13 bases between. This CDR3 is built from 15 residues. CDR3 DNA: TGTGCCAGCAGCTTAACCCTCTCAGGGTCCGGGGAGCTGTTTTTT. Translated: CASSLTLSGSGELFF.

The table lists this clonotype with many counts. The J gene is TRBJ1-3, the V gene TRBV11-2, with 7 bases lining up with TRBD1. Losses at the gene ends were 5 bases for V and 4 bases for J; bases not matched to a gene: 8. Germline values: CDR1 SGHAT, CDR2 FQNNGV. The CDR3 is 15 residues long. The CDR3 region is CASSPQGLPGNTIYF. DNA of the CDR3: TGTGCCAGCAGCCCACAGGGGCTGCCGGGAAACACCATATATTTT. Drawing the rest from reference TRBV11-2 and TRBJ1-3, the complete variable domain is EAGVAQSPRYKIIEKRQSVAFWCNPISGHATLYWYQQILGQGPKLLIQFQNNGVVDDSQLPKDRFSAERLKGVDSTLKIQPAKLEDSAVYLCASSPQGLPGNTIYFGEGSWLTVV.

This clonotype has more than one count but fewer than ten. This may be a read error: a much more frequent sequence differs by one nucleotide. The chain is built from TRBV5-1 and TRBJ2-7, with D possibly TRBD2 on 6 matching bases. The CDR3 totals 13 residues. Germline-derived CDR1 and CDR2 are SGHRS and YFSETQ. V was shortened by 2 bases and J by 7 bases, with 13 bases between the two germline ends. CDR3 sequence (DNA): TGCGCCAGCAGCTTTTCCGCGGGAAAAGAGCAGTACTTC. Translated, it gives CASSFSAGKEQYF. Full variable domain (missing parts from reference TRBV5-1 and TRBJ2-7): KAGVTQTPRYLIKTRGQQVTLSCSPISGHRSVSWYQQTPGQGLQFLFEYFSETQRNKGNFPGRFSGRQFSNSRSEMNVSTLELGDSALYLCASSFSAGKEQYFGPGTRLTVT.

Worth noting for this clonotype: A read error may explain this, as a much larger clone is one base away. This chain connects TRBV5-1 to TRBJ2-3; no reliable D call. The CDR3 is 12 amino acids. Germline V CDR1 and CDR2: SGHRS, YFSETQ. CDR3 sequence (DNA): TGCGCCAGCAGCCGCTCAAGAGATACGCACTATTTT. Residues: CASSRSRDTHYF.

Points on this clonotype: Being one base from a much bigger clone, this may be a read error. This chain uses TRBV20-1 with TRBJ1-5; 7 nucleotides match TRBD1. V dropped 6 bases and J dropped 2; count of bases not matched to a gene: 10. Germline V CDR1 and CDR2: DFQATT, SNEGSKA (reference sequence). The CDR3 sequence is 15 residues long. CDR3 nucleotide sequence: TGCAGTGCAGGGAAAGGGGGCGAGGGCAATCAGCCCCAGCATTTT. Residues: CSAGKGGEGNQPQHF.

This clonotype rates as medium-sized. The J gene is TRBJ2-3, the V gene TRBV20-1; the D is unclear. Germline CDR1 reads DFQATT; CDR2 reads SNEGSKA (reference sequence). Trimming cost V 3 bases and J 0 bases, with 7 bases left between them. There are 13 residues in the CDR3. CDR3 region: CSASLGSTDTQYF. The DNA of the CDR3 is TGCAGTGCTAGTCTCGGTAGCACAGATACGCAGTATTTT.

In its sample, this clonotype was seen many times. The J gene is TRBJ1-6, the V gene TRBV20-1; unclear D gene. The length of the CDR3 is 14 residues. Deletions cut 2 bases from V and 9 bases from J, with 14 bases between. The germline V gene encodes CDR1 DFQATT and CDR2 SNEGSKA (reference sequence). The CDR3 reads CSARPSSLSSPLHF. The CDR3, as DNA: TGCAGTGCTAGACCGTCGAGCCTCTCTTCACCCCTCCACTTT.

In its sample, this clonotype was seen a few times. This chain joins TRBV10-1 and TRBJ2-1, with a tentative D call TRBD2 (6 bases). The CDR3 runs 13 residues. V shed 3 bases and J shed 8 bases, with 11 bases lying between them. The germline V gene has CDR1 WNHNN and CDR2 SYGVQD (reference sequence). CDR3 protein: CASSEWRGHEQFF. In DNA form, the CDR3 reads TGCGCCAGCAGTGAATGGAGGGGACATGAGCAGTTCTTC.

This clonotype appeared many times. The CDR3 bases are TGTGCCAGCAGCCCCCTACGGTATCGCACAGATACGCAGTATTTT. The encoded protein is CASSPLRYRTDTQYF. V usage is TRBV7-2 and J usage is TRBJ2-3; D unclear. From germline, CDR1 is SGHTA and CDR2 FQGNSA. Between the trimmed V and J ends, which lost 5 bases and 1 base, there was a span of 13 bases. The CDR3 sequence is 15 residues long.